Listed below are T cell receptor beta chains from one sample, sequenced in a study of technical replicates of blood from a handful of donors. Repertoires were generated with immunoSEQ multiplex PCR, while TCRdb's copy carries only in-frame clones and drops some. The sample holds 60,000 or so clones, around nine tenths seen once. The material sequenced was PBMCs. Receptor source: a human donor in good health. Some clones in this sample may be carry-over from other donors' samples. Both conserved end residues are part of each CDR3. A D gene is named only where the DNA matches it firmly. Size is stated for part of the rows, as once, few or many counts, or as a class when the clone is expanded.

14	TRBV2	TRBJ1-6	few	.	CASRTGRGNSPLHF	TGTGCCAGCAGGACCGGACGGGGGAATTCACCCCTCCACTTT
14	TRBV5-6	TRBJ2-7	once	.	CASSFLRQRYEQYF	TGTGCCAGCAGCTTTCTCCGACAGAGGTACGAGCAGTACTTC
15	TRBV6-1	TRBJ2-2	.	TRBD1	CASRFTGDGGWELFF	TGTGCCAGCAGATTCACAGGGGATGGGGGTTGGGAGCTGTTTTTT
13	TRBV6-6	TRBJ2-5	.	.	CASSPGKQETQYF	TGTGCCAGCAGTCCGGGAAAACAAGAGACCCAGTACTTC
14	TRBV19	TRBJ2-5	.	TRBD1	CASSMTGEGETQYF	TGTGCCAGTAGTATGACAGGGGAAGGAGAGACCCAGTACTTC
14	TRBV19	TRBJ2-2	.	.	CASRIETETGELFF	TGTGCCAGTAGGATTGAGACGGAGACCGGGGAGCTGTTTTTT
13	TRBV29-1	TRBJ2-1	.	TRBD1	CSGGQADWNEQFF	TGCAGCGGGGGACAGGCCGACTGGAATGAGCAGTTCTTC
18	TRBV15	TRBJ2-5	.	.	CATSRDRVVQGVKETQYF	TGTGCCACCAGCAGAGATCGTGTGGTACAGGGAGTAAAAGAGACCCAGTACTTC
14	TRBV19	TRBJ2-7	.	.	CASRRRTDSYEQYF	TGTGCCAGTAGGAGAAGGACAGATTCCTACGAGCAGTACTTC
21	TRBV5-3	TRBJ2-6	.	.	CARSPSKPGVKFCAGANVLTF	TGTGCCAGAAGCCCATCAAAGCCGGGGGTTAAATTTTGTGCTGGGGCCAACGTCCTGACTTTC
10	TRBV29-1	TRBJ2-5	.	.	CSVSLGTQYF	TGCAGCGTGTCCTTGGGGACTCAGTACTTC
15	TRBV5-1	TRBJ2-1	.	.	CASSSVGQSYNEQFF	TGCGCCAGCAGCTCCGTCGGACAGTCCTACAATGAGCAGTTCTTC
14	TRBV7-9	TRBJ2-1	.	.	CASSSWAADNEQFF	TGTGCCAGCAGCTCATGGGCTGCTGACAATGAGCAGTTCTTC
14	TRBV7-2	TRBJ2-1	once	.	CASSLLGAYNEQFF	TGTGCCAGCAGCTTATTGGGGGCTTACAATGAGCAGTTCTTC
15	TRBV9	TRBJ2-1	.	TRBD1	CASSLSGTGANEQFF	TGTGCCAGCAGCCTTTCCGGGACAGGGGCGAATGAGCAGTTCTTC
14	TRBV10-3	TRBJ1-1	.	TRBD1	CAIGQGAGNTEAFF	TGTGCCATCGGACAGGGGGCGGGGAACACTGAAGCTTTCTTT
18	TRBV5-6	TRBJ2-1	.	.	CASSLWVAGGAGHNEQFF	TGTGCCAGCAGCTTGTGGGTCGCTGGGGGCGCAGGTCACAATGAGCAGTTCTTC
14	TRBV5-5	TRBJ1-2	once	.	CASEPLAGVHGYTF	TGTGCCAGCGAGCCTCTGGCGGGGGTTCACGGCTACACCTTC
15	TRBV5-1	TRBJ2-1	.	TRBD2	CASSWRSGANNEQFF	TGCGCCAGCAGCTGGAGAAGCGGGGCAAACAATGAGCAGTTCTTC
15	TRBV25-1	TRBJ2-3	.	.	CASSERSGREDTQYF	TGTGCCAGCAGTGAACGGTCGGGCCGGGAAGATACGCAGTATTTT
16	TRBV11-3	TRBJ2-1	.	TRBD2	CASSLEASGGLDEQFF	TGTGCCAGCAGCTTAGAGGCTAGCGGGGGCCTGGATGAGCAGTTCTTC
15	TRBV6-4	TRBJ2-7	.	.	CASSVGPGDSYEQYF	TGTGCCAGCAGTGTCGGGCCGGGGGACTCCTACGAGCAGTACTTC
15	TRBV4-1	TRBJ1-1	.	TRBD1	CASSQLGQGVAEAFF	TGCGCCAGCAGCCAACTCGGACAGGGGGTGGCTGAAGCTTTCTTT
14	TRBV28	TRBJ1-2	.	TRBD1	CASSLGGQGGGYTF	TGTGCCAGCAGTTTAGGTGGACAGGGAGGCGGCTACACCTTC
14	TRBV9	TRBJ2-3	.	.	CASSYDYLWDTQYF	TGTGCCAGCAGTTATGACTACCTTTGGGATACGCAGTATTTT
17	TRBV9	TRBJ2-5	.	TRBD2	CASSVVSLAGGPQTQYF	TGTGCCAGCAGCGTAGTGAGCCTAGCGGGGGGGCCACAGACCCAGTACTTC
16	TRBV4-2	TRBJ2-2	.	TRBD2	CASSQDRASGTGELFF	TGTGCCAGCAGCCAAGATCGAGCTAGCGGGACCGGGGAGCTGTTTTTT
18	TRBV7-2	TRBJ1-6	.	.	CASSFSEAGGSYNSPLHF	TGTGCCAGCAGCTTCTCAGAAGCGGGGGGCTCCTATAATTCACCCCTCCACTTT
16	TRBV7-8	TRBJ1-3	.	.	CASSRSGGSSGNTIYF	TGTGCCAGCAGCCGAAGCGGCGGGAGCTCTGGAAACACCATATATTTT
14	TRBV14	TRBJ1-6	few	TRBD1	CASSLGTANSPLHF	TGTGCCAGCAGCCTCGGGACAGCCAATTCACCCCTCCACTTT
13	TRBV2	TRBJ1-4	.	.	CASRWQINEKLFF	TGTGCCAGCAGATGGCAGATTAATGAAAAACTGTTTTTT
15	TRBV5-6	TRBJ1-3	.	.	CASSLTRNSGNTIYF	TGTGCCAGCAGCTTGACAAGAAACTCTGGAAACACCATATATTTT
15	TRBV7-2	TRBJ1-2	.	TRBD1	CASSLDRGKASGYTF	TGTGCCAGCAGCTTGGACAGGGGGAAGGCGAGTGGCTACACCTTC
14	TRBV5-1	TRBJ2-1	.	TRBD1	CASSLGQGYNEQFF	TGCGCCAGCAGCTTGGGACAGGGGTACAATGAGCAGTTCTTC
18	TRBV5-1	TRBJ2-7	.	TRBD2	CASSLRGPWTSGRYEQYF	TGCGCCAGCAGCTTGAGGGGCCCCTGGACTAGCGGGAGATACGAGCAGTACTTC
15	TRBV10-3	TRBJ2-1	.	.	CAISESKDRSNEQFF	TGTGCCATCAGTGAGTCGAAGGACAGATCGAATGAGCAGTTCTTC
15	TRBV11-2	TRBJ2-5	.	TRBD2	CASSYRLAGAGTQYF	TGTGCCAGCAGCTATAGACTAGCGGGGGCGGGGACCCAGTACTTC
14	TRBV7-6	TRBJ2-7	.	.	CASSLGLDSYEQYF	TGTGCCAGCAGCTTAGGTTTAGACTCCTACGAGCAGTACTTC
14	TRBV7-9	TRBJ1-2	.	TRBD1	CASSPTGVNYGYTF	TGTGCCAGCAGCCCTACAGGGGTGAACTATGGCTACACCTTC
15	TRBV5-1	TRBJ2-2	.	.	CASSLVGGATGELFF	TGCGCCAGCAGCTTGGTAGGGGGTGCTACCGGGGAGCTGTTTTTT
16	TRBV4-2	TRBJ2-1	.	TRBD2	CASSQETSGGYNEQFF	TGTGCCAGCAGCCAGGAAACTAGCGGGGGATACAATGAGCAGTTCTTC
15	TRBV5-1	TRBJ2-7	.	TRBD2	CASSSGLAGGYEQYF	TGCGCCAGCAGCTCCGGACTAGCGGGGGGCTACGAGCAGTACTTC
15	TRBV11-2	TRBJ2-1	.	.	CASSLGAGVGNEQFF	TGTGCCAGCAGCTTAGGTGCCGGGGTCGGCAATGAGCAGTTCTTC
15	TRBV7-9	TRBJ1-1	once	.	CASSSWGRGYTEAFF	TGTGCCAGCAGCTCTTGGGGCCGGGGGTACACTGAAGCTTTCTTT
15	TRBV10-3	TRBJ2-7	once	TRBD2	CAISEGLAVSYEQYF	TGTGCCATCAGTGAAGGGCTAGCGGTATCCTACGAGCAGTACTTC
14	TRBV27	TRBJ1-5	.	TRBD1	CASGLTGNGQPQHF	TGTGCCAGCGGCCTGACAGGGAATGGACAGCCCCAGCATTTT
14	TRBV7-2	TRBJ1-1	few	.	CASSLNIRNTEAFF	TGTGCCAGCAGCTTAAATATCCGGAACACTGAAGCTTTCTTT
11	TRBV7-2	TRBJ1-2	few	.	CASSFSAGYTF	TGTGCCAGCAGCTTTAGTGCTGGCTACACCTTC
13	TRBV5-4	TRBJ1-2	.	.	CASSSDINYGYTF	TGTGCCAGCAGCTCCGACATTAACTATGGCTACACCTTC
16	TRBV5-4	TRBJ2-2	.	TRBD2	CASSLGLAGPTGELFF	TGTGCCAGCAGTTTGGGACTAGCGGGACCCACCGGGGAGCTGTTTTTT
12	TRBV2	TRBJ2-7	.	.	CASTGQTYEQYF	TGTGCCAGCACCGGACAGACCTACGAGCAGTACTTC
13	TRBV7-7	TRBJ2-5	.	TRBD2	CASSFSGQETQYF	TGTGCCAGCAGCTTTAGCGGGCAGGAGACCCAGTACTTC
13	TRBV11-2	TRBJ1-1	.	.	CASSLNRNTEAFF	TGTGCCAGCAGCTTAAACAGGAACACTGAAGCTTTCTTT
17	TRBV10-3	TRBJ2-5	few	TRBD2	CAISEGGLAGGPETQYF	TGTGCCATCAGTGAGGGGGGACTAGCGGGGGGGCCTGAGACCCAGTACTTC
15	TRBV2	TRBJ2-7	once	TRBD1	CASSEALGQGYEQYF	TGTGCCAGCAGTGAAGCGCTGGGACAGGGCTACGAGCAGTACTTC
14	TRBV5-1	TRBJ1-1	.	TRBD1	CASSLQGEITEAFF	TGCGCCAGCAGCTTACAGGGGGAGATCACTGAAGCTTTCTTT
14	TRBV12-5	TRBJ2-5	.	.	CASGSGDSEETQYF	TGTGCTAGTGGTTCGGGGGACAGTGAAGAGACCCAGTACTTC
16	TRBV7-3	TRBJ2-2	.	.	CASSLVWTSNTGELFF	TGTGCCAGCAGCCTTGTGTGGACATCGAACACCGGGGAGCTGTTTTTT
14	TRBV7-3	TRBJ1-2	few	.	CASSFARGGYGYTF	TGTGCCAGCAGCTTCGCACGCGGCGGCTATGGCTACACCTTC